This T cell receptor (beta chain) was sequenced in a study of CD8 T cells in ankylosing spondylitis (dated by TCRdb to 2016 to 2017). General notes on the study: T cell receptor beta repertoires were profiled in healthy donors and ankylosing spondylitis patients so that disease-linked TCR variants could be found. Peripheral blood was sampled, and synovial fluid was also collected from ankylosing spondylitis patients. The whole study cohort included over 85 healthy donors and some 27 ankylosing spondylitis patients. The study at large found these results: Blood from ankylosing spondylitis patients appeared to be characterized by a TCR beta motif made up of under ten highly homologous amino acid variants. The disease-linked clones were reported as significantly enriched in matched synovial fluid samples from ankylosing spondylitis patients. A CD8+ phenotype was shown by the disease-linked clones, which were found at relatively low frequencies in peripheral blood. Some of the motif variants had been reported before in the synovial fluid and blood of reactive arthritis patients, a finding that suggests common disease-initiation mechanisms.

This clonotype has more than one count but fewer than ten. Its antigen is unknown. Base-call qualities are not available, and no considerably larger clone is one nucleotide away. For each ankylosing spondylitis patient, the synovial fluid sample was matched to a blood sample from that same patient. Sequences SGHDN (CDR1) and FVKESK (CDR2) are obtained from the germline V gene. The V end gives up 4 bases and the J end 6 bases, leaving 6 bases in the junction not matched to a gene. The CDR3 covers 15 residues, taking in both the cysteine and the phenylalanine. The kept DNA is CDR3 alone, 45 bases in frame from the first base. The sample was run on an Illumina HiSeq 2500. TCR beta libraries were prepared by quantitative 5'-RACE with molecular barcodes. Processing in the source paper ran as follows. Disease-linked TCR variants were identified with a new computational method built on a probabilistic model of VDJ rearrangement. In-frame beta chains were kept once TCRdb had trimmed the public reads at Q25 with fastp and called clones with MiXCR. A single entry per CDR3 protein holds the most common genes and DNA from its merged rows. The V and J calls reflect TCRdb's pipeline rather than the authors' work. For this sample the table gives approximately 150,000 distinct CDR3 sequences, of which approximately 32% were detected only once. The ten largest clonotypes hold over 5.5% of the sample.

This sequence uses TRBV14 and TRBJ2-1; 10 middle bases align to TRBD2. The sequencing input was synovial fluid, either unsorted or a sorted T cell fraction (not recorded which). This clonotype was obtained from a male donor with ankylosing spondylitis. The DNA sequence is TGTGCCAGCAGCCGAGGTAGCGGGGGGAGCAATGAGCAGTTCTTC. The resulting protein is CASSRGSGGSNEQFF.